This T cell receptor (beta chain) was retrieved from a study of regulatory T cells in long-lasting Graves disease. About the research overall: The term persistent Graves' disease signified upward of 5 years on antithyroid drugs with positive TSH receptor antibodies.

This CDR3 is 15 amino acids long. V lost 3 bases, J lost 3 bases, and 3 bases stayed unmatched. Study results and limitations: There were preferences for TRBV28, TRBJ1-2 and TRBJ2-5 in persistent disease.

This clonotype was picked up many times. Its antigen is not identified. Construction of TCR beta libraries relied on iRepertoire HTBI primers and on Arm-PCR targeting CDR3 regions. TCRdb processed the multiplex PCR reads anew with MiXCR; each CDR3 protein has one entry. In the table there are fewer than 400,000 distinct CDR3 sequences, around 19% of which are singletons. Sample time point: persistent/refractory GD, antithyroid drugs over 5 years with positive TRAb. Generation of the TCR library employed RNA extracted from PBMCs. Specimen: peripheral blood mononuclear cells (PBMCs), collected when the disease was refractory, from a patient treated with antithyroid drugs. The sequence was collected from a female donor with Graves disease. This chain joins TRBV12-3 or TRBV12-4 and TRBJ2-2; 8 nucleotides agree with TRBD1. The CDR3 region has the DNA TGTGCCAGCAGTTTCCAGGGGGCGCACACCGGGGAGCTGTTTTTT. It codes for CASSFQGAHTGELFF.